The next 10 T cell receptor beta chains were all read from a single sample in a study of blood T cell repertoires in COVID-19. TCRdb keeps only in-frame clones here, not all; method: immunoSEQ multiplex PCR. The sample comprises fewer than 70,000 clones, approximately 92% of which are singletons, and under 5.5% rests with the top ten. The source material was peripheral blood. The receptors here all came from a man aged 45 to 65 with active COVID-19.

V is TRBV11-3 and J is TRBJ2-2, with D perhaps TRBD1 (6 bases). CDR3 length: 14 residues. V was pared by 9 bases and J by 1 base, with 12 bases between. Germline CDR1 SGHNT, CDR2 YENEEA. The CDR3 sequence is CASSTDRNTGELFF. DNA of the CDR3: TGTGCCAGTTCAACGGACAGGAACACCGGGGAGCTGTTTTTT.

This clone was detected once. The J gene is TRBJ2-6, the V gene TRBV9; a weak D match, TRBD1 (6 bases). There are 17 residues in the CDR3. The ends were cut back, 0 bases at V and 2 bases at J, with 12 bases in the middle. CDR1 is SGDLS and CDR2 is YYNGEE in the germline V gene. The CDR3 sequence is CASSVDVGTTGANVLTF. Here the CDR3 DNA reads TGTGCCAGCAGCGTAGATGTGGGGACAACTGGGGCCAACGTCCTGACTTTC.

The V and J genes are TRBV15 and TRBJ2-2; a weak D match, TRBD2 (6 bases). The CDR3 has 14 amino acids. Germline CDR1 is LNHNV and CDR2 is YYDKDF (reference sequence). V lost 5 bases and J 5 bases, leaving 12 bases between the germline ends. CDR3: CATSPSEQTGELFF. CDR3 bases: TGTGCCACCAGCCCTAGCGAACAGACCGGGGAGCTGTTTTTT.

The chain couples TRBV4-3 to TRBJ2-7, with TRBD2 matching over 11 bases. CDR1 and CDR2 from the germline V gene are LGHNA and YSLEER. The CDR3 is 18 residues long. After removal of 2 bases from V and 4 bases from J, the junction contained 13 bases not matched to a gene. CDR3 nucleotides: TGCGCCAGCAGCCAATCCCCAACCGGGACTAGCGGTTTTTACGAGCAGTACTTC. Protein product: CASSQSPTGTSGFYEQYF.

The chain recombines TRBV5-1 with TRBJ2-7; D might be TRBD2 (6 bases). CDR3 size: 15 residues. V lost 0 bases, J lost 3 bases, and 13 bases lay in between. Germline V gene sequence: CDR1 SGHRS, CDR2 YFSETQ. DNA of the CDR3: TGCGCCAGCAGCTTGGCGGGGGTGTCATTCTACGAGCAGTACTTC. Translated, it gives CASSLAGVSFYEQYF.

The gene calls are TRBV4-3 and TRBJ2-3, with 8 bases matching TRBD2. The germline V gene has CDR1 LGHNA and CDR2 YSLEER. V was clipped by 1 base and J by 8 bases; unmatched bases: 11. The CDR3 runs to 16 residues. The CDR3 nucleotides are TGCGCCAGCAGCCAAGCGATCGGGGGGGCTGGAGGTACGCAGTATTTT. It encodes CASSQAIGGAGGTQYF.

This clone was counted a few times. The chain is built from TRBV7-6 and TRBJ1-3, with D uncertain. V was trimmed by 5 bases and J by 2 bases, leaving 13 bases between them. This CDR3 contains 15 residues. Germline V gives CDR1 SGHVS, CDR2 FNYEAQ. CDR3 region: CASSTGGAPGNTIYF. CDR3 sequence (DNA): TGTGCCAGCAGCACGGGAGGAGCTCCTGGAAACACCATATATTTT.

This clone was counted a single time. The J gene is TRBJ2-4, the V gene TRBV29-1; 8 positions match TRBD1. The germline V gene encodes CDR1 SQVTM and CDR2 ANQGSEA. This CDR3 is built from 14 residues. Trimming removed 5 bases from V and 0 bases from J; junction bases left unmatched: 3. The CDR3, as DNA: TGCAGCGTTATGGACAGGGCAGCCAAAAACATTCAGTACTTC. Encoded protein: CSVMDRAAKNIQYF.

V and J are TRBV7-2 and TRBJ2-1, with D possibly being TRBD1 (5 bases). CDR3 length: 14 amino acids. CDR1 SGHTA and CDR2 FQGNSA come from the germline V gene. V lost 2 bases, J lost 5 bases, and 10 bases lay in between. In nucleotides, the CDR3 is TGTGCCAGCAGCTTAATCCAGGGTAACAATGAGCAGTTCTTC. It yields the protein CASSLIQGNNEQFF.

This clone was seen only once. J is TRBJ2-5 and V is TRBV5-4, with a tentative D call TRBD2 (6 bases). The CDR3 runs 15 residues. Germline lookup yields CDR1 SGHNT and CDR2 YYREEE (reference sequence). V lost 1 base and J 2 bases, leaving 12 bases between the germline ends. The CDR3 sequence is CASSLKVGGQETQYF. CDR3 DNA: TGTGCCAGCAGCTTGAAAGTGGGGGGACAAGAGACCCAGTACTTC.